This passage covers 28 T cell receptor beta chains from one sample sequenced in a study of cytomegalovirus exposure and HLA in healthy donors. The PCR contained 60 Vbeta and 13 Jbeta primers. Generated by immunoSEQ multiplex PCR, the TCRdb table keeps only in-frame clones and is missing some. The data show hundreds of thousands of clones, around 80% seen once. Sequencing was performed on PBMCs. These receptors were obtained from a man aged 18 to 29 in good health and CMV-seronegative.

A single count supports this clone. This chain uses TRBV18 with TRBJ1-5; D is possibly TRBD1 (5 bases). V lost 2 bases and J 6 bases, leaving 11 bases between the germline ends. The CDR3 is made up of 14 amino acids. Looked up from germline, CDR1 is KGHSH and CDR2 is LQKENI. CDR3 sequence reads: CASSPGREGQPQHF. The CDR3, as DNA: TGTGCCAGCTCACCAGGCAGGGAGGGTCAGCCCCAGCATTTT.

The chain combines TRBV28 with TRBJ2-1; TRBD2 might be the D (5 bases). The V and J ends lost 6 bases and 10 bases respectively, with 10 bases between them. Germline values: CDR1 MDHEN, CDR2 SYDVKM. CDR3 length: 11 residues. The CDR3 DNA sequence: TGTGCCAGCAGCCCACGGGAAGAGCAGTTCTTC. Its protein is CASSPREEQFF.

This chain uses TRBV2 with TRBJ2-7, with D unclear. The CDR3 runs 15 residues. From germline, CDR1 is SNHLY and CDR2 FYNNEI. V was pared by 0 bases and J by 3 bases, with 12 bases between. CDR3 protein: CASSEAGLPSYEQYF. The DNA of the CDR3 is TGTGCCAGCAGTGAAGCTGGTCTTCCCAGCTACGAGCAGTACTTC.

V usage is TRBV28 and J usage is TRBJ2-6; perhaps TRBD2 as D (5 bases). This CDR3 region has 15 residues. The germline V gene encodes CDR1 MDHEN and CDR2 SYDVKM. Trimming took 5 bases from V and 4 from J, leaving 12 bases between them. The CDR3 spells CASSDEGTGANVLTF. CDR3 nucleotide sequence: TGTGCCAGCAGTGACGAGGGAACCGGGGCCAACGTCCTGACTTTC.

This chain connects TRBV19 to TRBJ2-7, with a possible D match to TRBD2 (6 bases). V was trimmed by 5 bases and J by 4 bases, leaving 12 bases between them. The CDR3 consists of 13 residues. Germline loops: CDR1 LNHDA, CDR2 SQIVND (reference sequence). The CDR3 is CASSVTRLYEQYF. The CDR3 nucleotides read TGTGCCAGTAGTGTGACTAGGTTGTACGAGCAGTACTTC.

The gene calls are TRBV18 and TRBJ2-7, with a tentative D call TRBD1 (5 bases). V was cut by 5 bases and J by 1 base, with 9 bases left in between. Germline CDR1 reads KGHSH; CDR2 reads LQKENI. There are 13 residues in the CDR3. CDR3 nucleotide sequence: TGTGCCAGCTCAACCGACAGTTCCTACGAGCAGTACTTC. Translation: CASSTDSSYEQYF.

The chain links TRBV6-4 to TRBJ2-4; D not resolved. The CDR3 is 16 residues long. The V gene lost 2 bases and the J gene lost 1 base, with 12 bases spanning the gap. The germline gives CDR1 MRHNA, CDR2 SNTAGT. This chain's CDR3 is CASSDQAGLAKNIQYF. The CDR3 DNA reads as TGTGCCAGCAGTGACCAGGCAGGCTTGGCCAAAAACATTCAGTACTTC.

The chain links TRBV28 to TRBJ1-1; 9 positions agree with TRBD1. Germline loops: CDR1 MDHEN, CDR2 SYDVKM. There are 14 residues in the CDR3. V was clipped by 4 bases and J by 6 bases; unmatched bases: 6. DNA for the CDR3: TGTGCCAGCAGTTACAGGGGGCTTTGGGCTGAAGCTTTCTTT. Protein product: CASSYRGLWAEAFF.

The rearrangement links TRBV7-2 to TRBJ1-2; a possible D gene is TRBD1 (5 bases). The CDR3 consists of 14 residues. V lost 5 bases to trimming and J lost 9 bases, with 19 bases between them. CDR1 is SGHTA and CDR2 is FQGNSA in the germline V gene. The CDR3 loop reads CASSKQVVYESYTF. In DNA, the CDR3 is TGTGCCAGCAGCAAACAGGTCGTCTATGAAAGCTACACCTTC.

The chain employs TRBV28 and TRBJ2-7; D might be TRBD2 (6 bases). The germline CDR1 and CDR2 sequences are MDHEN and SYDVKM. The CDR3 runs to 15 residues. V was clipped by 7 bases and J by 6 bases, with 22 bases between them. CDR3 nucleotides: TGTGCCAGCAAGTCCATGGGAGGATTCGGGGGCGAGCAGTACTTC. Protein: CASKSMGGFGGEQYF. The full variable domain, in which reference TRBV28 and TRBJ2-7 provide the parts outside the CDR3, is DVKVTQSSRYLVKRTGEKVFLECVQDMDHENMFWYRQDPGLGLRLIYFSYDVKMKEKGDIPEGYSVSREKKERFSLILESASTNQTSMYLCASKSMGGFGGEQYFGPGTRLTVT.

The chain links TRBV29-1 to TRBJ1-2; 10 nucleotides agree with TRBD1. The CDR3 spans 18 residues. CDR1 SQVTM and CDR2 ANQGSEA come from the germline V gene. V lost 5 bases and J lost 7; bases outside the gene matches: 22. This CDR3 reads CSVPGNSGTGVIGSGYTF. For the CDR3, the DNA is TGCAGCGTTCCGGGGAATTCCGGGACAGGGGTCATTGGGTCTGGCTACACCTTC.

The chain employs TRBV18 and TRBJ2-7; possibly TRBD1 for D (6 bases). The CDR3 extends over 15 amino acids. In germline, CDR1 is KGHSH, CDR2 LQKENI. V was pared by 3 bases and J by 2 bases, with 14 bases between. As DNA, the CDR3 is TGTGCCAGCTCACCGAAGGACAGCGCCGCCTACGAGCAGTACTTC. Translated: CASSPKDSAAYEQYF.

The V call is TRBV27, the J call TRBJ1-5; TRBD1 agrees at 9 bases. The CDR3 length is 17 residues. The germline CDR1 and CDR2 sequences are MNHEY and SMNVEV (reference sequence). After removal of 11 bases from V and 1 base from J, the junction contained 15 bases not matched to a gene. CDR3 coding DNA: TGTGCCTTGAAACCTGGGACAGGGAGTGGAAGCAATCAGCCCCAGCATTTT. Residues: CALKPGTGSGSNQPQHF.

This rearrangement joins TRBV5-6 to TRBJ2-7; 7 bases match TRBD1. V shed 2 bases, J shed 5 bases, and the junction held 4 bases outside the gene matches. Germline V CDR1 and CDR2: SGHDT, YYEEEE. CDR3 length: 13 residues. The CDR3 loop reads CASSLQGTDEQYF. DNA for the CDR3: TGTGCCAGCAGCTTACAGGGGACGGACGAGCAGTACTTC.

V gene TRBV28 combines with J gene TRBJ1-1, with 11 bases matching TRBD1. Germline V lookup: CDR1 MDHEN, CDR2 SYDVKM. CDR3 length: 15 residues. V gave up 5 bases and J gave up 6 bases; unmatched junction bases: 8. The CDR3 is CASSIPDRGHAEAFF. In nucleotides, the CDR3 is TGTGCCAGCAGTATTCCGGACAGGGGGCACGCTGAAGCTTTCTTT.

This chain uses TRBV4-1 with TRBJ2-1, with 10 bases that match TRBD1. Germline-derived CDR1 and CDR2 are MGHRA and YSYEKL. Unmatched junction bases numbered 4, after V lost 3 bases and J lost 8 bases. The CDR3 consists of 14 residues. The chain's CDR3 is CASSQGTGAHEQFF. DNA for the CDR3: TGCGCCAGCAGCCAGGGGACAGGGGCTCATGAGCAGTTCTTC.

Points on this clone: Other DNA sequences from this sample encode an identical CDR3 as well. The J gene is TRBJ2-3, the V gene TRBV5-1, with TRBD2 matching over 11 bases. V shed 0 bases and J 0 bases; nucleotides not matched to a gene: 0. Germline V gives CDR1 SGHRS, CDR2 YFSETQ. The CDR3 spans 16 residues. This CDR3 is CASSLGLAGSTDTQYF. CDR3 nucleotides: TGCGCCAGCAGCTTGGGACTAGCGGGGAGCACAGATACGCAGTATTTT.

The V call is TRBV2, the J call TRBJ1-1, with D perhaps TRBD1 (5 bases). This CDR3 region has 14 residues. Trimming removed 6 bases at V and 6 bases at J, with 17 bases between. The germline V gene has CDR1 SNHLY and CDR2 FYNNEI. CDR3 residues: CASSIQVVGPEAFF. In nucleotides, the CDR3 is TGTGCCAGCAGCATACAGGTGGTCGGCCCTGAAGCTTTCTTT.

The chain couples TRBV21-1 to TRBJ2-2; TRBD2 is taken as the D call from the table, unchecked against the DNA. TRBV21-1 is a pseudogene. This CDR3 has 20 residues. CDR3 in amino acids: CASSILRGTASGSYTGELFF. The CDR3 bases are TGTGCCAGCAGCATTCTCCGAGGAACGGCTAGCGGGAGTTACACCGGGGAGCTGTTTTTT.

V and J are TRBV23-1 and TRBJ2-1; tentatively, D is TRBD1 (5 bases). TRBV23-1 is marked as an open reading frame, function uncertain. V dropped 4 bases and J dropped 9 bases, with 19 bases sitting between them. This CDR3 has 15 residues. The CDR3, as DNA: TGCGCCAGCAGTCCGACCTCGGCAGGGTCTTGTGAGCAGTTCTTC. Protein sequence: CASSPTSAGSCEQFF.

This sequence joins TRBV5-4 and TRBJ1-3, with a possible D match to TRBD1 (6 bases). This CDR3 contains 16 residues. Trimming cost V 0 bases and J 5 bases, with 15 bases left between them. The germline CDR1 and CDR2 sequences are SGHNT and YYREEE (reference sequence). CDR3 sequence reads: CASSLVQPGGRNTIYF. As DNA, the CDR3 is TGTGCCAGCAGCTTGGTCCAGCCCGGGGGGCGAAACACCATATATTTT.

The chain uses TRBV28 and TRBJ2-5; weak D call: TRBD2 (5 bases). Trimming removed 6 bases at V and 5 bases at J, with 25 bases between. Germline V gene data show CDR1 as MDHEN and CDR2 as SYDVKM. The CDR3 has 17 residues. The CDR3: CASSLRLMRLSSETQYF. CDR3 nucleotides: TGTGCCAGCAGCCTAAGGCTAATGAGACTAAGCAGTGAGACCCAGTACTTC.

This chain connects TRBV7-2 to TRBJ2-2, with 11 positions matching TRBD1. CDR1 and CDR2 from the germline V gene are SGHTA and FQGNSA. The CDR3 spans 18 residues. The V and J ends lost 2 bases and 0 bases, in that order; junction bases with no gene match: 5. The CDR3 DNA follows: TGTGCCAGCAGCTTATGGGAGGGACAGGGGGCGAACACCGGGGAGCTGTTTTTT. Protein: CASSLWEGQGANTGELFF.

In this sample, this clone turned up a few times. This sequence joins TRBV2 and TRBJ2-2, with D possibly matching TRBD2 (6 bases). The V end lost 8 bases, the J end lost 4 bases, and 14 bases lay between the germline ends. Per germline, CDR1 SNHLY and CDR2 FYNNEI. The CDR3 is made up of 14 amino acids. The CDR3 loop reads CASARDFLTGELFF. The CDR3 DNA follows: TGTGCCAGCGCAAGGGACTTCCTCACCGGGGAGCTGTTTTTT.

The V and J genes are TRBV7-8 and TRBJ2-7, with TRBD1 as a possible D gene (5 bases). The germline V gene encodes CDR1 SGHVS and CDR2 FQNEAQ. Trimming removed 0 bases at V and 2 bases at J, with 8 bases between. The CDR3 runs 14 residues. CDR3 sequence (DNA): TGTGCCAGCAGCTTAGCGTCAGGGACCTACGAGCAGTACTTC. It codes for CASSLASGTYEQYF. The full variable domain, rest sourced from reference TRBV7-8 and TRBJ2-7, is GAGVSQSPRYKVAKRGQDVALRCDPISGHVSLFWYQQALGQGPEFLTYFQNEAQLDKSGLPSDRFFAERPEGSVSTLKIQRTQQEDSAVYLCASSLASGTYEQYFGPGTRLTVT.

The chain joins TRBV2 to TRBJ2-7; 7 bases line up with TRBD1. V was pared by 7 bases and J by 0 bases, with 6 bases of the junction left unmatched. The CDR3 sequence is 14 residues long. Germline CDR1 reads SNHLY; CDR2 reads FYNNEI. The CDR3 is CASTKQGSSYEQYF. The CDR3 bases are TGTGCCAGCACTAAACAGGGGTCCTCCTACGAGCAGTACTTC. The whole variable domain, remainder taken from reference TRBV2 and TRBJ2-7, is EPEVTQTPSHQVTQMGQEVILRCVPISNHLYFYWYRQILGQKVEFLVSFYNNEISEKSEIFDDQFSVERPDGSNFTLKIRSTKLEDSAMYFCASTKQGSSYEQYFGPGTRLTVT.

This clone has just one count. The rearrangement joins TRBV2 to TRBJ2-1; 9 bases agree with TRBD1. Germline V gene lookup returns CDR1 SNHLY and CDR2 FYNNEI. Trimming removed 5 bases from V and 6 bases from J; junction bases left unmatched: 8. The CDR3 loop spans 15 amino acids. The CDR3 sequence: CASSTGTGPFNEQFF. CDR3 DNA: TGTGCCAGCAGTACCGGGACAGGGCCCTTCAATGAGCAGTTCTTC.

This clone was detected only a few times. The CDR3, as DNA: TGTGCCAGCAGCTACCGATCGGGACAGACCTATGGCTACACCTTC. As protein: CASSYRSGQTYGYTF. The chain uses TRBV28 and TRBJ1-2, with 7 bases lining up with TRBD1. The CDR3 consists of 15 residues. With V trimmed by 6 bases and J by 4 bases, 11 bases remained unmatched. CDR1 MDHEN and CDR2 SYDVKM come from the germline V gene.